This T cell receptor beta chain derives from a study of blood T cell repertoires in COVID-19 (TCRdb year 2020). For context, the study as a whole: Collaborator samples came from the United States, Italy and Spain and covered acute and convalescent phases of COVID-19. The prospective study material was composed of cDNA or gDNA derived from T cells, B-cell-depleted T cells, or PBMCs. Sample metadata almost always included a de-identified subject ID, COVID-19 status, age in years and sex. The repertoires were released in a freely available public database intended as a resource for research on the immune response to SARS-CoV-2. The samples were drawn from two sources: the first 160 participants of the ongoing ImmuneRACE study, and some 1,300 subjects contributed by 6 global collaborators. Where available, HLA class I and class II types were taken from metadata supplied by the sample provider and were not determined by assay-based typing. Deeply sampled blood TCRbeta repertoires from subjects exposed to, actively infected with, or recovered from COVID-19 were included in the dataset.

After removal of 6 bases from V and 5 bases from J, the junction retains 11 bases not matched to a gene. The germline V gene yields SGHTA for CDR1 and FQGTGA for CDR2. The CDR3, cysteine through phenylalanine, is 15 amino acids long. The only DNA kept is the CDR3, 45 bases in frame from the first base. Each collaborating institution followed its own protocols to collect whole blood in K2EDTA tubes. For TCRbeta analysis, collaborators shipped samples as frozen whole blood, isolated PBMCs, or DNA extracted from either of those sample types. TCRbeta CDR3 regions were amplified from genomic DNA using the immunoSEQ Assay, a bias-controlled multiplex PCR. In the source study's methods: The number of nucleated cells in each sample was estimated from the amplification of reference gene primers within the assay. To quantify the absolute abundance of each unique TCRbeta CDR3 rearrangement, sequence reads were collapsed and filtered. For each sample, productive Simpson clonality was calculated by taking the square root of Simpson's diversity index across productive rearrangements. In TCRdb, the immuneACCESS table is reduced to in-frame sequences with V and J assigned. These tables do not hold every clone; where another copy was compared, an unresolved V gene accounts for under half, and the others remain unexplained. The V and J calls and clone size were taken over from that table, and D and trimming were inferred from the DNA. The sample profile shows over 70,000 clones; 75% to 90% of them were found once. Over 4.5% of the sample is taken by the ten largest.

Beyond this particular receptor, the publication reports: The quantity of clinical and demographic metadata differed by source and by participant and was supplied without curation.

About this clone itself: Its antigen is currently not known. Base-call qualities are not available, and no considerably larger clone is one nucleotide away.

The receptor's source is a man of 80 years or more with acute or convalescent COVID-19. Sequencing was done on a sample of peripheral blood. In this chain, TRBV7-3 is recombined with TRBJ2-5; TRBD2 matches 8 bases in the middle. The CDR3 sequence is CASSPGRTSRETQYF. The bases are TGTGCCAGCAGTCCAGGGAGGACTAGCCGGGAGACCCAGTACTTC.